This T cell receptor beta chain was observed in a study of cytomegalovirus exposure and HLA in healthy donors. The study, taken as a whole, reports: In a later analysis, several top co-occurrence clusters appeared linked to parvovirus B19, influenza, CMV and Epstein-Barr virus. Certain indistinguishable V segments, among them TRBV6-2 and TRBV6-3, were excluded. Cytomegalovirus-associated TCR beta chains were listed, numbering around 150. Among the CMV-associated chains, three were confirmed in vitro as specific for CMV antigens.

The PCR ran on 60 Vbeta and 13 Jbeta primers. Sequenced by immunoSEQ multiplex PCR; TCRdb stores in-frame clones only, minus some. In the table there are fewer than 150,000 clones, about four fifths of which are singletons. From germline, CDR1 is SGHDN and CDR2 FVKESK. The CDR3 runs to 16 residues. Trimming stripped 5 bases from V and 0 bases from J, with 14 bases between. With respect to this clone: Antigen unknown.

The clonotype originates from a man younger than 45 in good health and CMV-seronegative. The sequenced material came from PBMCs. This rearrangement joins TRBV14 to TRBJ2-1; D not certain. The CDR3 DNA reads as TGTGCCAGCAGCGCGTCACTACCCGGCTCCTACAATGAGCAGTTCTTC. It codes for CASSASLPGSYNEQFF.